Listed below are T cell receptor beta chains from one sample, sequenced in a study of shared clonotypes between healthy human individuals. Produced via immunoSEQ multiplex PCR; TCRdb's table is partial and in-frame only. The profile shows some 2.3 million clones, approximately 95% of them singletons. The specimen sequenced was naive CD4+ T cells from PBMCs. Receptors were obtained from a man aged 18 to 30 in good health. Some clones in this sample may be carry-over from other donors' samples. The CDR3 runs from the conserved cysteine through the conserved F or W. The D gene is left open where the match is weak. Some rows mark clone size as missing; the rest say once, few, many or name a class of expanded clone.

CDR3 length: 14; J gene: TRBJ2-5; clone size: once; D gene: NA; V gene: TRBV2; CDR3 DNA: TGTGCCAGCAGTGATACGAATCGTCAAGAGACCCAGTACTTC; CDR3 protein: CASSDTNRQETQYF
CDR3 length: 11; J gene: TRBJ1-4; clone size: NA; D gene: NA; V gene: TRBV6-1; CDR3 DNA: TGTGCCAGCTACGTTAATGAAAAACTGTTTTTT; CDR3 protein: CASYVNEKLFF
CDR3 length: 16; J gene: TRBJ2-1; clone size: NA; D gene: TRBD2; V gene: TRBV10-1; CDR3 DNA: TGCGCCAGCAGTGAGTCGGCAGGGACTACCTACAATGAGCAGTTCTTC; CDR3 protein: CASSESAGTTYNEQFF
CDR3 length: 15; J gene: TRBJ1-1; clone size: NA; D gene: NA; V gene: TRBV7-9; CDR3 DNA: TGTGCCAGCAGCCTGAGGGCAGGGATGAACACTGAAGCTTTCTTT; CDR3 protein: CASSLRAGMNTEAFF
CDR3 length: 13; J gene: TRBJ2-7; clone size: once; D gene: NA; V gene: TRBV18; CDR3 DNA: TGTGCCAGCTCACCAACCAGAGCCTACGAGCAGTACTTC; CDR3 protein: CASSPTRAYEQYF
CDR3 length: 11; J gene: TRBJ2-6; clone size: few; D gene: NA; V gene: TRBV25-1; CDR3 DNA: TGTGCCAGCTCCAGGGCCAACGTCCTGACTTTC; CDR3 protein: CASSRANVLTF
CDR3 length: 19; J gene: TRBJ2-7; clone size: NA; D gene: TRBD2; V gene: TRBV19; CDR3 DNA: TGTGCCTCCGCGGGTACCCGGACTAGCGGGAGTGAGGGGGGCTACGAGCAGTACTTC; CDR3 protein: CASAGTRTSGSEGGYEQYF
CDR3 length: 18; J gene: TRBJ2-1; clone size: NA; D gene: TRBD2; V gene: TRBV5-1; CDR3 DNA: TGCGCCAGCAGCTTTTCTACCGGACTAGCGGGCTTCGACAATGAGCAGTTCTTC; CDR3 protein: CASSFSTGLAGFDNEQFF
CDR3 length: 15; J gene: TRBJ2-3; clone size: NA; D gene: TRBD1; V gene: TRBV7-2; CDR3 DNA: TGTGCCAGCAGCTTAGGTGGACAGGGGACAGATACGCAGTATTTT; CDR3 protein: CASSLGGQGTDTQYF
CDR3 length: 16; J gene: TRBJ2-3; clone size: NA; D gene: NA; V gene: TRBV5-8; CDR3 DNA: TGTGCCAGCAGCTCCCCTAGGGGGGCTCGCACAGATACGCAGTATTTT; CDR3 protein: CASSSPRGARTDTQYF
CDR3 length: 15; J gene: TRBJ2-7; clone size: NA; D gene: TRBD1; V gene: TRBV5-1; CDR3 DNA: TGCGCCAGCAGCTTGGGGGACAGCCTTACCTACGAGCAGTACTTC; CDR3 protein: CASSLGDSLTYEQYF
CDR3 length: 14; J gene: TRBJ1-5; clone size: few; D gene: NA; V gene: TRBV4-1; CDR3 DNA: TGCGCCAGCAGTTTACAGGGTAGCAATCAGCCCCAGCATTTT; CDR3 protein: CASSLQGSNQPQHF
CDR3 length: 16; J gene: TRBJ2-3; clone size: NA; D gene: TRBD2; V gene: TRBV28; CDR3 DNA: TGTGCCAGCCGGGATTGGACTAGCGGGAGTCGGCATACGCAGTATTTT; CDR3 protein: CASRDWTSGSRHTQYF
CDR3 length: 16; J gene: TRBJ2-1; clone size: NA; D gene: TRBD1; V gene: TRBV6-4; CDR3 DNA: TGTGCCAGCAGCCTTCGGACAGGGGGCGGGGGAGATGAGCAGTTCTTC; CDR3 protein: CASSLRTGGGGDEQFF
CDR3 length: 17; J gene: TRBJ2-7; clone size: NA; D gene: NA; V gene: TRBV6-4; CDR3 DNA: TGTGCCAGCACCGACATCCCCAACCGGCCCCTTTCGAACGGGCAGTACTTC; CDR3 protein: CASTDIPNRPLSNGQYF
CDR3 length: 15; J gene: TRBJ2-3; clone size: NA; D gene: TRBD1; V gene: TRBV6-5; CDR3 DNA: TGTGCCAGCAGTTACAGGGGACAGGGTGGAGATACGCAGTATTTT; CDR3 protein: CASSYRGQGGDTQYF
CDR3 length: 16; J gene: TRBJ2-3; clone size: NA; D gene: TRBD2; V gene: TRBV2; CDR3 DNA: TGTGCCAGCAGTGTCGGGTCGGGAGGGAGCACAGATACGCAGTATTTT; CDR3 protein: CASSVGSGGSTDTQYF
CDR3 length: 16; J gene: TRBJ2-5; clone size: NA; D gene: TRBD1; V gene: TRBV19; CDR3 DNA: TGTGCCAGTAGTAAAGGGACAGGGGTCTCCCAAGAGACCCAGTACTTC; CDR3 protein: CASSKGTGVSQETQYF